The rows below give T cell receptor beta chains drawn from one sample of a study of response to subunit inactivated influenza vaccine. One entry per CDR3 protein results from TCRdb running MiXCR on the RT-PCR reads. The sample shows about 180,000 distinct CDR3 sequences, around 9.2% of them seen only once. The sequencing here drew on non-naive T cells sorted from PBMCs, taken on the day of vaccination. The source is a man aged 45-60 years who received an inactivated influenza vaccine. Each CDR3 is given with its conserved first and last residue. D genes are given only for firm matches. Size tells how often a clone was seen (once, few, many) or the class of an expanded clone, and some rows leave it out.

D,V,size,J,DNA,CDR3
-,TRBV10-3,few,TRBJ1-1,TGTGCCATCAGTGGGAAGGACAGTATGAACACTGAAGCTTTCTTT,CAISGKDSMNTEAFF
TRBD1,TRBV7-9,-,TRBJ2-1,TGTGCCAGCAGCGGACGCAGGGGGCGAGGGGTCTACAATGAGCAGTTCTTC,CASSGRRGRGVYNEQFF
TRBD1,TRBV20-1,-,TRBJ2-3,TGCAGTGTTTATCCTGAGACAGGGAAAGACGGAGGTACGCAGTATTTT,CSVYPETGKDGGTQYF
TRBD2,TRBV7-3,-,TRBJ2-3,TGTGCCAGCAGCTCCCGGGAGGGGAGACTCACAGATACGCAGTATTTT,CASSSREGRLTDTQYF
-,TRBV5-1,many,TRBJ2-2,TGCGCCAGCAGCCGGAGGGCCGGAGCGGCGAACACCGGGGAGCTGTTTTTT,CASSRRAGAANTGELFF
-,TRBV30,-,TRBJ1-3,TGTGCCTGGAGCCTAAAACAGCACTCTGGAAACACCATATATTTT,CAWSLKQHSGNTIYF
-,TRBV20-1,many,TRBJ2-7,TGCAGTGCCAAACAGGGTACCCACGAGCAGTACTTC,CSAKQGTHEQYF
-,TRBV25-1,few,TRBJ2-3,TGTGCCAGCAGTGAGAGCTCCTGGAGGAATACGCAGTATTTT,CASSESSWRNTQYF
TRBD1,TRBV7-8,many,TRBJ2-7,TGTGCCAGCAGCCCAGGGGGAGTCTACGAGCAGTACTTC,CASSPGGVYEQYF
-,TRBV5-1,many,TRBJ1-1,TGCGCCAGCAGCTTGGAATCCGGGGGTGCGGACACTGAAGCTTTCTTT,CASSLESGGADTEAFF
TRBD2,TRBV20-1,-,TRBJ2-1,TGCAGTACTAACCCCACTAGCGCGAGCCGATACAATGAGCAGTTCTTC,CSTNPTSASRYNEQFF
-,TRBV5-1,-,TRBJ2-6,TGCGCCAGCAGCTTAATGAGTCTCTCTGGGGCCAACGTCCTGACTTTC,CASSLMSLSGANVLTF
TRBD2,TRBV7-9,-,TRBJ2-7,TGTGCCAGCAGCGAACTAGCGGCCTCCTACGAGCAGTACTTC,CASSELAASYEQYF
-,TRBV12-3/TRBV12-4,many,TRBJ2-7,TGTGCCAGCAGTTTGGGCGGTTCCCCTTACGAGCAGTACTTC,CASSLGGSPYEQYF
-,TRBV12-3/TRBV12-4,few,TRBJ1-3,TGTGCCAGCAGTTCCCCCGGGGGGGCGCATGGAAACACCATATATTTT,CASSSPGGAHGNTIYF
TRBD1,TRBV5-1,many,TRBJ1-3,TGCGCCAGCAGCCCCGGGACAGCTGGAAACACCATATATTTT,CASSPGTAGNTIYF
TRBD2,TRBV3-1,few,TRBJ2-5,TGTGCCAGCAGCCAAGTCGGACTAGCGGGTGAGACCCAGTACTTC,CASSQVGLAGETQYF
TRBD1,TRBV18,-,TRBJ1-1,TGTGCCAGCTCACCACCGGGACAGGGGAACACTGAAGCTTTCTTT,CASSPPGQGNTEAFF
-,TRBV5-1,many,TRBJ2-5,TGCGCCAGCAGCTTGGGTTCGGCTGCCCAAGAGACCCAGTACTTC,CASSLGSAAQETQYF
TRBD2,TRBV20-1,few,TRBJ2-2,TGCAGTGCTAGAGGGACTAGCGGGAGCGCCGGGGAGCTGTTTTTT,CSARGTSGSAGELFF
-,TRBV7-2,-,TRBJ1-1,TGTGCCAGCAGGCGGGAGGTGAACACTGAAGCTTTCTTT,CASRREVNTEAFF
-,TRBV12-3/TRBV12-4,-,TRBJ2-3,TGTGCCTCGCGGCGGGGCACAGATACGCAGTATTTT,CASRRGTDTQYF
-,TRBV5-6,-,TRBJ2-7,TGTGCCAGCAGCCATCTTGGTAGCGATACCTACGAGCAGTACTTC,CASSHLGSDTYEQYF
-,TRBV14,few,TRBJ2-3,TGTGCCAGCAGCCGCCGGGACCACACAGATACGCAGTATTTT,CASSRRDHTDTQYF
TRBD2,TRBV28,-,TRBJ2-7,TGTGCCAGCAAGGTAGTAGCGGGAGAGGGCTACGAGCAGTACTTC,CASKVVAGEGYEQYF
-,TRBV3-1,-,TRBJ2-7,TGTGCCTCCACCAAGCAGGTGTCTTTTACCTACGAGCAGTACTTC,CASTKQVSFTYEQYF
-,TRBV7-2,many,TRBJ2-1,TGTGCCAGCAGCTTAACCGGGACATCGAGGTCCAATGAGCAGTTCTTC,CASSLTGTSRSNEQFF
-,TRBV12-3/TRBV12-4,many,TRBJ2-4,TGTGCCAGCAGTTGGGACAACAAAAACATTCAGTACTTC,CASSWDNKNIQYF
-,TRBV12-3/TRBV12-4,many,TRBJ2-1,TGTGCCACGGGCCTAGAGCAGTTCTTC,CATGLEQFF
-,TRBV6-1,few,TRBJ2-7,TGTGCCAGGATCAGGGGGGGACAACCCTACGAGCAGTACTTC,CARIRGGQPYEQYF
TRBD1,TRBV6-5,-,TRBJ2-6,TGTGCCAGCAGTTACTCCGGGGGACAGGGGTTCTCTGGGGCCAACGTCCTGACTTTC,CASSYSGGQGFSGANVLTF
TRBD2,TRBV5-1,few,TRBJ2-7,TGCGCCAGCACCATTAGAGCGGGAGACGCCTACGAGCAGTACTTC,CASTIRAGDAYEQYF